The 29 T cell receptor beta chains given below trace back to one sample, sequenced in a study of blood T cell repertoires in COVID-19. Clones were read by immunoSEQ multiplex PCR, and TCRdb kept only the in-frame ones, dropping some. Of fewer than 400,000 clones in the sample, 85% are singletons; the top ten hold 3.5% to 4%. The sequenced sample consisted of peripheral blood. These receptors were collected from a woman under 30 with acute or convalescent COVID-19.

The chain couples TRBV11-2 to TRBJ2-1, with 7 positions matching TRBD1. V gave up 5 bases and J gave up 3 bases; unmatched junction bases: 16. The CDR3 is 18 residues long. CDR1 is SGHAT, CDR2 FQNNGV, per germline. CDR3 region: CASSRRDPGQSFYNEQFF. As DNA, the CDR3 is TGTGCCAGCAGCCGCCGAGACCCGGGACAGAGCTTCTACAATGAGCAGTTCTTC.

As for this clone: Other DNA sequences of this sample code for an identical CDR3. The chain combines TRBV5-1 with TRBJ2-5, with D tentatively TRBD2 (6 bases). With 0 bases removed from V and 2 bases from J, the gap between germline ends came to 8 bases. Germline V CDR1 and CDR2: SGHRS, YFSETQ. The CDR3 is made up of 14 amino acids. CDR3 DNA sequence: TGCGCCAGCAGCTTGGGGGCGGGACAAGAGACCCAGTACTTC. It is translated as CASSLGAGQETQYF.

The chain is built from TRBV3-1 (or the pseudogene TRBV3-2) and TRBJ2-7; the match to TRBD1 covers 8 bases. The CDR3 runs to 16 residues. Germline loops: CDR1 LGHDT, CDR2 YNNKEL (reference sequence). V trimming: 5 bases; J trimming: 1 base; junction bases outside the gene matches: 10. The CDR3 spells CASSYLPGTGSYEQYF. DNA of the CDR3: TGTGCCAGCAGCTACCTCCCCGGGACAGGATCCTACGAGCAGTACTTC.

The V gene is TRBV6-4, the J gene TRBJ1-2; TRBD1 matches 10 bases. This CDR3 comprises 16 residues. The V gene's germline CDR1 is MRHNA and CDR2 SNTAGT. Losses at the gene ends were 6 bases for V and 5 bases for J; bases not matched to a gene: 12. As DNA, the CDR3 is TGTGCCAGCAGCGCCCTCGGGACAGGGGATTATTATGGCTACACCTTC. Its protein product is CASSALGTGDYYGYTF.

The chain carries TRBV10-2 and TRBJ2-1, with TRBD2 matching over 10 bases. Germline V gene lookup returns CDR1 WSHSY and CDR2 SAAADI. With 10 bases clipped from V and 2 bases from J, the junction kept 17 bases outside the gene matches. This CDR3 is built from 18 residues. CDR3 region: CATNRRGASGRAYNEQFF. In DNA, the CDR3 is TGCGCCACCAATAGGAGGGGGGCGAGCGGGAGGGCCTACAATGAGCAGTTCTTC.

The chain is built from TRBV14 and TRBJ2-7, with D possibly TRBD1 on 6 matching bases. In germline, CDR1 is SGHDN, CDR2 FVKESK. CDR3 length equals 15 residues. Trimming left V 2 bases short and J 0 bases short, with 11 bases between. CDR3 loop: CASSQPGQFSYEQYF. Written as DNA, the CDR3 is TGTGCCAGCAGCCAACCCGGACAGTTCTCCTACGAGCAGTACTTC.

The chain couples TRBV5-1 to TRBJ2-3; D is uncertain. Trimming left V 0 bases short and J 0 bases short, with 5 bases between. Looked up from germline, CDR1 is SGHRS and CDR2 is YFSETQ. The CDR3 consists of 14 residues. The CDR3: CASSLASSTDTQYF. CDR3 bases: TGCGCCAGCAGCTTGGCTTCTAGCACAGATACGCAGTATTTT.

The rearrangement uses TRBV27 and TRBJ2-7, with D possibly matching TRBD1 (6 bases). In germline, CDR1 is MNHEY, CDR2 SMNVEV (reference sequence). The CDR3 sequence is 14 residues long. Trimming stripped 8 bases from V and 6 bases from J, with 20 bases between. The DNA of the CDR3 is TGTGCCAGCCAAAGGGGGTCACCCTCGGGCGAGCAGTACTTC. This encodes CASQRGSPSGEQYF.

The rearrangement links TRBV6-5 to TRBJ1-5; the match to TRBD1 covers 7 bases. Trimming removed 6 bases from V and 0 bases from J; junction bases left unmatched: 5. The length of the CDR3 is 15 residues. In germline, CDR1 is MNHEY, CDR2 SVGAGI. CDR3 region: CASSGDSHSNQPQHF. In DNA, the CDR3 is TGTGCCAGCAGCGGGGACAGTCATAGCAATCAGCCCCAGCATTTT.

This sequence joins TRBV9 and TRBJ2-3; D gene unclear. Germline V lookup: CDR1 SGDLS, CDR2 YYNGEE. The CDR3 is made up of 15 amino acids. The V and J ends lost 0 bases and 4 bases respectively, with 12 bases between them. The CDR3 loop reads CASSVGGLPPDTQYF. CDR3 nucleotides: TGTGCCAGCAGCGTAGGAGGATTACCCCCAGATACGCAGTATTTT.

The V and J genes are TRBV6-1 and TRBJ1-5; D possibly corresponds to TRBD1 (5 bases). Trimming removed 2 bases at V and 7 bases at J, with 12 bases between. CDR1 and CDR2 (germline): MNHNS, SASEGT. This CDR3 comprises 14 residues. The CDR3 reads CASSERWGDQPQHF. The CDR3 nucleotides read TGTGCCAGCAGTGAACGTTGGGGCGACCAGCCCCAGCATTTT.

The sample holds a few counts of this clone. This sequence joins TRBV19 and TRBJ2-7; tentative D call: TRBD1 (6 bases). Germline V gene lookup returns CDR1 LNHDA and CDR2 SQIVND (reference sequence). The CDR3 runs to 13 residues. The V and J ends lost 6 bases and 0 bases respectively, with 9 bases between them. This chain's CDR3 is CASSRDTSYEQYF. DNA for the CDR3: TGTGCCAGTAGCCGGGACACCTCCTACGAGCAGTACTTC.

The rearrangement uses TRBV3-1 (or the pseudogene TRBV3-2) and TRBJ2-3, with 7 bases lining up with TRBD2. The CDR3 contains 16 residues. Trimming removed 4 bases from V and 2 bases from J; junction bases left unmatched: 9. Germline loops: CDR1 LGHDT, CDR2 YNNKEL (reference sequence). The CDR3 nucleotides are TGTGCCAGCAGCCCCCGTGATCGGGGGGTCACAGATACGCAGTATTTT. Translation: CASSPRDRGVTDTQYF.

V usage is TRBV24-1 and J usage is TRBJ2-2; 11 bases match TRBD2. The CDR3 spans 16 residues. CDR1 and CDR2 (germline): KGHDR, SFDVKD. Germline trimming cut 9 bases from V and 2 bases from J; bases unmatched to any gene: 7. Here the CDR3 reads CATDKTSGANTGELFF. The DNA for the CDR3 is TGTGCCACCGACAAGACTAGCGGGGCTAACACCGGGGAGCTGTTTTTT.

CDR3 nucleotides: TGTGCCAGCAGTACAGGGCGCACTGAAGCTTTCTTT. Translating gives CASSTGRTEAFF. This chain uses TRBV25-1 with TRBJ1-1; possible D gene TRBD1, 6 bases. Trimming left V 5 bases short and J 4 bases short, with 8 bases between. This CDR3 is 12 amino acids long. Germline V gives CDR1 MGHDK, CDR2 SYGVNS. The full variable domain, with the rest looked up from reference TRBV25-1 and TRBJ1-1, is EADIYQTPRYLVIGTGKKITLECSQTMGHDKMYWYQQDPGMELHLIHYSYGVNSTEKGDLSSESTVSRIRTEHFPLTLESARPSHTSQYLCASSTGRTEAFFGQGTRLTVV.

This rearrangement joins TRBV27 to TRBJ1-5, with 8 bases lining up with TRBD1. Germline V gene lookup returns CDR1 MNHEY and CDR2 SMNVEV (reference sequence). The CDR3 runs to 16 residues. V shed 5 bases and J 2 bases; nucleotides not matched to a gene: 8. CDR3 nucleotides: TGTGCCAGCAGTCCCCGGACAGGGTCCGGCAATCAGCCCCAGCATTTT. Translated, it gives CASSPRTGSGNQPQHF.

The chain links TRBV14 to TRBJ2-1; unclear D gene. Deletions cut 3 bases from V and 8 bases from J, with 8 bases between. Looked up from germline, CDR1 is SGHDN and CDR2 is FVKESK. The CDR3 has 12 amino acids. CDR3 protein: CASSHRVDEQFF. CDR3 in DNA: TGTGCCAGCAGCCACCGGGTGGATGAGCAGTTCTTC. Full variable domain (missing parts from reference TRBV14 and TRBJ2-1): EAGVTQFPSHSVIEKGQTVTLRCDPISGHDNLYWYRRVMGKEIKFLLHFVKESKQDESGMPNNRFLAERTGGTYSTLKVQPAELEDSGVYFCASSHRVDEQFFGPGTRLTVL.

This chain uses TRBV3-1 (or the pseudogene TRBV3-2) with TRBJ2-5, with D unresolved. Germline V gives CDR1 LGHDT, CDR2 YNNKEL (reference sequence). There are 14 residues in the CDR3. V lost 4 bases to trimming and J lost 4 bases, with 13 bases between them. This CDR3 is CASSPQAAPETQYF. The CDR3 coding sequence is TGTGCCAGCAGCCCCCAGGCAGCTCCAGAGACCCAGTACTTC.

The chain is built from TRBV7-2 and TRBJ1-1, with a weak D call TRBD1 (6 bases). Looked up from germline, CDR1 is SGHTA and CDR2 is FQGNSA. Trimming cost V 5 bases and J 7 bases, with 14 bases left between them. The CDR3 extends over 13 amino acids. DNA of the CDR3: TGTGCCAGCAGCCTCGGGACATCCCATGAAGCTTTCTTT. This translates into CASSLGTSHEAFF.

This clone was seen a handful of times. The rearrangement joins TRBV9 to TRBJ2-7, with D uncertain. Germline CDR1 reads SGDLS; CDR2 reads YYNGEE. V lost 0 bases to trimming and J lost 0 bases, with 10 bases between them. This CDR3 has 15 residues. The CDR3 DNA is TGTGCCAGCAGCGTAGCTAGGCAGCGCTCCTACGAGCAGTACTTC. Amino acid sequence: CASSVARQRSYEQYF.

This clone was found once. This rearrangement joins TRBV19 to TRBJ2-1; perhaps TRBD1 as D (8 bases). The germline gives CDR1 LNHDA, CDR2 SQIVND (reference sequence). V lost 6 bases to trimming and J lost 7 bases, with 19 bases between them. The CDR3 totals 15 residues. The CDR3, as DNA: TGTGCCAGTAGAGATGAGGAACAGGGGGGGAATGAGCAGTTCTTC. Protein sequence: CASRDEEQGGNEQFF.

V gene TRBV6-5 combines with J gene TRBJ2-1, with a tentative D call TRBD1 (5 bases). Germline lookup yields CDR1 MNHEY and CDR2 SVGAGI. The CDR3 is 16 amino acids. Deletions cut 4 bases from V and 0 bases from J, with 13 bases between. CDR3 sequence (DNA): TGTGCCAGCAGTTCACATCAGGGAAGCTCCTACAATGAGCAGTTCTTC. Its protein is CASSSHQGSSYNEQFF.

The CDR3 loop is CASSQTRQGNTEAFF. The CDR3 region has the DNA TGCGCCAGCAGCCAAACTCGGCAGGGGAACACTGAAGCTTTCTTT. V is TRBV4-1 and J is TRBJ1-1, with a tentative D call TRBD1 (5 bases). Looked up from germline, CDR1 is MGHRA and CDR2 is YSYEKL. There are 15 residues in the CDR3. Trimming left V 2 bases short and J 1 base short, with 11 bases between.

CDR3: CASSEAGYEAFF. CDR3 nucleotides: TGTGCCAGCAGTGAGGCGGGATATGAAGCTTTCTTT. The rearrangement uses TRBV6-1 and TRBJ1-1; D unclear. V lost 3 bases and J 7 bases, leaving 9 bases between the germline ends. The CDR3 length is 12 residues. The germline V gene has CDR1 MNHNS and CDR2 SASEGT.

The genes are TRBV7-9 and TRBJ2-3; D not resolved. V was clipped by 1 base and J by 0 bases, with 11 bases between them. Germline V gene data show CDR1 as SEHNR and CDR2 as FQNEAQ (reference sequence). CDR3 size: 16 residues. In DNA, the CDR3 is TGTGCCAGCAGCTTAGGTAGTGGTACTAGCACAGATACGCAGTATTTT. Translation: CASSLGSGTSTDTQYF. The full variable domain, completed using reference TRBV7-9 and TRBJ2-3, is DTGVSQNPRHKITKRGQNVTFRCDPISEHNRLYWYRQTLGQGPEFLTYFQNEAQLEKSRLLSDRFSAERPKGSFSTLEIQRTEQGDSAMYLCASSLGSGTSTDTQYFGPGTRLTVL.

CDR3 coding DNA: TGTGCCAGCACCTTGGGACAGATCCTTCTCGAGCCCCAGCATTTT. It yields the protein CASTLGQILLEPQHF. V is TRBV6-5 and J is TRBJ1-5, with 7 bases matching TRBD1. Germline V gene sequence: CDR1 MNHEY, CDR2 SVGAGI. V gave up 7 bases and J gave up 8 bases; unmatched junction bases: 14. The CDR3 is made up of 15 amino acids.

The V gene is TRBV28, the J gene TRBJ2-7; no firm D call. The CDR3 extends over 14 amino acids. Germline lookup yields CDR1 MDHEN and CDR2 SYDVKM. Trimming stripped 7 bases from V and 5 bases from J, with 18 bases between. The CDR3 here is CASTPDASAHEQYF. In nucleotides, the CDR3 is TGTGCCAGCACCCCAGACGCGAGCGCCCACGAGCAGTACTTC.

This sequence joins TRBV19 and TRBJ1-4; TRBD1 matches at 9 bases. V trimming: 5 bases; J trimming: 8 bases; junction bases outside the gene matches: 9. There are 15 residues in the CDR3. Germline lookup yields CDR1 LNHDA and CDR2 SQIVND (reference sequence). CDR3 sequence reads: CASSLPYRGQEKLFF. As DNA, the CDR3 is TGTGCCAGTAGTCTCCCATACAGGGGGCAGGAAAAACTGTTTTTT.

The chain combines TRBV24-1 with TRBJ2-5, with D possibly TRBD1 on 6 matching bases. V lost 4 bases, J lost 3 bases, and 8 bases lay in between. There are 13 residues in the CDR3. Germline V gene lookup returns CDR1 KGHDR and CDR2 SFDVKD. CDR3 nucleotide sequence: TGTGCCACCAGTGAACGGACAGAAGAGACCCAGTACTTC. Amino acid sequence: CATSERTEETQYF.